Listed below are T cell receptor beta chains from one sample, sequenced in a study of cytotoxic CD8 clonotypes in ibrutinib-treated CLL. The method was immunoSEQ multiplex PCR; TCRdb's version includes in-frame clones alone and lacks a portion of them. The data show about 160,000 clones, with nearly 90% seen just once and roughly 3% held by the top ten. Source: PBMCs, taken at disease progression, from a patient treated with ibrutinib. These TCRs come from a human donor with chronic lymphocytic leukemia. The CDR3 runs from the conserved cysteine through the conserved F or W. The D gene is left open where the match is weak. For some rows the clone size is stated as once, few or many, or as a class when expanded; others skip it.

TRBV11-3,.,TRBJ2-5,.,TGTGCCAGCAGCTTGTGGAGCCGAGAGACCCAGTACTTC,CASSLWSRETQYF
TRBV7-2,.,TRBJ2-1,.,TGTGCCAGCAGCTTAGACCTCTGGGCTAGCCCCTCCTACAATGAGCAGTTCTTC,CASSLDLWASPSYNEQFF
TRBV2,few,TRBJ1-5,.,TGTGCCAGCAGTTACCAGGGGTTCAATCAGCCCCAGCATTTT,CASSYQGFNQPQHF
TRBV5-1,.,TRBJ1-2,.,TGCGCCAGCAGCTTCACGGGACGCCAGGACTATGGCTACACCTTC,CASSFTGRQDYGYTF
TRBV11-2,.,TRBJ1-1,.,TGTGCCAGCAGCTTATTACCAGCAGGCCCTGAAGCTTTCTTT,CASSLLPAGPEAFF
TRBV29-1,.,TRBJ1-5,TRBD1,TGCAGCGTTGTTACAGGGGGGGGTCAGCCCCAGCATTTT,CSVVTGGGQPQHF
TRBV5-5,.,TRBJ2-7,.,TGTGCCAGCAGCTTGTCGCTCAGCTCGAGCTACGAGCAGTACTTC,CASSLSLSSSYEQYF
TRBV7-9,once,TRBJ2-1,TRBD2,TGTGCCAGCAGCTTAGGGACTAGCGTAGAAAGATTGCAGTTCTTC,CASSLGTSVERLQFF
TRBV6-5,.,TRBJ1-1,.,TGTGCCAGCAGTCGGACAGACACCATGAACACTGAAGCTTTCTTT,CASSRTDTMNTEAFF
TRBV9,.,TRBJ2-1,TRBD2,TGTGCCAGCAGCGTCGGGACTAGCGGGAGTAATGAGCAGTTCTTC,CASSVGTSGSNEQFF